The 17 T cell receptor beta chains below all came from one sample that was sequenced in a study of blood T cell repertoires in COVID-19. TCRdb's table, derived via immunoSEQ multiplex PCR, lists solely in-frame clones and lacks some. This sample has roughly 18,000 clones, with 91% found just once. Input material: peripheral blood. These receptors all stem from a human donor in a cohort sampled during active COVID-19.

This chain uses TRBV12-3 or TRBV12-4 with TRBJ2-5; no clear D. Trimming cost V 6 bases and J 5 bases, with 7 bases left between them. CDR3 size: 11 residues. Here the CDR3 reads CASRAVETQYF. The CDR3 nucleotides are TGTGCCAGCAGGGCGGTGGAGACCCAGTACTTC.

J is TRBJ2-1 and V is TRBV3-1 (or the pseudogene TRBV3-2); 10 nucleotides agree with TRBD2. Germline V gene lookup returns CDR1 LGHDT and CDR2 YNNKEL (reference sequence). The CDR3 totals 16 residues. J gave up 2 bases and V 4 bases, and 5 bases lay outside the gene matches. The CDR3: CASSRRLAGAYNEQFF. CDR3 DNA: TGTGCCAGCAGCCGCCGCCTAGCGGGAGCCTACAATGAGCAGTTCTTC.

CDR3 protein: CAISRGAEKLFF. The DNA for the CDR3 is TGTGCCATCAGTCGGGGGGCTGAAAAACTGTTTTTT. The V call is TRBV10-3, the J call TRBJ1-4; maybe TRBD1 (6 bases). The germline V and J ends were trimmed by 5 bases and 7 bases, with 8 bases remaining between them. CDR3 length: 12 residues. Looked up from germline, CDR1 is ENHRY and CDR2 is SYGVKD.

V is TRBV19 and J is TRBJ2-2; TRBD2 matches at 7 bases. The CDR3 sequence is 15 residues long. J lost 1 base, V lost 2 bases, and 1 base had no gene match. The germline V gene encodes CDR1 LNHDA and CDR2 SQIVND (reference sequence). The CDR3 protein is CASSILAVNTGELFF. The CDR3, as DNA: TGTGCCAGTAGTATACTAGCGGTGAACACCGGGGAGCTGTTTTTT.

The J gene is TRBJ2-7, the V gene TRBV28, with TRBD1 identical over 7 bases. Per germline, CDR1 MDHEN and CDR2 SYDVKM. This CDR3 contains 12 residues. The CDR3 here is CASSPNRDRIMV. Here the CDR3 DNA reads TGTGCCAGCAGTCCTAATAGGGACAGAATTATGGTC.

The chain has TRBV6-5 and TRBJ1-2; D gene ambiguous. Per germline, CDR1 MNHEY and CDR2 SVGAGI. This CDR3 comprises 14 residues. Deletions cut 7 bases from V and 0 bases from J, with 12 bases between. The CDR3, as DNA: TGTGCCAGCATGAATCGGAGTCCTAACTATGGCTACACCTTC. Encoded protein: CASMNRSPNYGYTF.

The rearrangement uses TRBV4-3 and TRBJ2-3, with D maybe TRBD1 (6 bases). The V and J ends lost 0 bases and 5 bases respectively, with 12 bases between them. The CDR3 has 15 residues. Germline V gene sequence: CDR1 LGHNA, CDR2 YSLEER. CDR3 bases: TGCGCCAGCAGCCAAGATCTGTCCAGGGGAGATACGCAGTATTTT. This gives the protein CASSQDLSRGDTQYF.

Here the CDR3 reads CATSDIQVNYGYTF. For the CDR3, the DNA is TGTGCCACCAGCGATATACAGGTTAACTATGGCTACACCTTC. The rearrangement joins TRBV24-1 to TRBJ1-2, with D perhaps TRBD1 (5 bases). This CDR3 is 14 amino acids long. Trimming left V 7 bases short and J 1 base short, with 12 bases between. Germline V gene lookup returns CDR1 KGHDR and CDR2 SFDVKD.

The J gene is TRBJ2-5, the V gene TRBV24-1, with a possible D match to TRBD2 (6 bases). CDR1 and CDR2 (germline): KGHDR, SFDVKD. The germline V and J ends were trimmed by 4 bases and 7 bases, with 18 bases remaining between them. This CDR3 contains 15 residues. CDR3 loop: CATSEEGRPDVTQYF. DNA for the CDR3: TGTGCCACCAGTGAGGAGGGGCGACCTGACGTGACCCAGTACTTC.

The chain has TRBV5-1 and TRBJ1-1; TRBD1 agrees at 10 bases. Trimming took 5 bases from V and 0 from J; bases not matched to a gene: 7. Germline lookup yields CDR1 SGHRS and CDR2 YFSETQ. There are 16 residues in the CDR3. CDR3 protein: CASREGQGRMNTEAFF. In nucleotides, the CDR3 is TGCGCCAGCAGGGAGGGACAGGGGAGAATGAACACTGAAGCTTTCTTT.

This clone is medium-sized. This rearrangement joins TRBV7-8 to TRBJ2-3; D uncertain. The germline gives CDR1 SGHVS, CDR2 FQNEAQ. The V and J ends lost 3 bases and 3 bases respectively, with 13 bases between them. The CDR3 sequence is 15 residues long. The CDR3 nucleotides read TGTGCCAGCAGCTTCACAGTAGTGGATACAGATACGCAGTATTTT. Amino acids: CASSFTVVDTDTQYF.

The chain is built from TRBV7-3 and TRBJ1-1; D may be TRBD1 (5 bases). V lost 4 bases and J 8 bases, leaving 14 bases between the germline ends. Germline CDR1 SGHTA, CDR2 FQGTGA. The CDR3 is made up of 13 amino acids. The CDR3 coding sequence is TGTGCCAGCAGCTCGGGCACCTCAGGGGAAGCTTTCTTT. Translation gives CASSSGTSGEAFF.

The V and J genes are TRBV18 and TRBJ2-1; possible D gene TRBD1, 5 bases. Germline-derived CDR1 and CDR2 are KGHSH and LQKENI. V lost 8 bases and J lost 3, with 11 bases in between. The CDR3 totals 13 residues. CDR3 DNA sequence: TGTGCCAGCCAGACGACAGTCTACAATGAGCAGTTCTTC. It yields the protein CASQTTVYNEQFF.

The chain employs TRBV7-9 and TRBJ2-1; 8 bases fit TRBD2. The V gene end was trimmed by 5 bases and the J gene end by 10 bases; junction bases not matched to a gene: 19. Germline values: CDR1 SEHNR, CDR2 FQNEAQ (reference sequence). This CDR3 comprises 17 residues. The CDR3 sequence: CASSQPIGSGEDGEQFF. The CDR3 DNA is TGTGCCAGCAGCCAACCGATCGGTAGCGGGGAGGACGGGGAGCAGTTCTTC.

This rearrangement joins TRBV5-4 to TRBJ1-6, with D uncertain. Deletions cut 6 bases from V and 7 bases from J, with 17 bases between. There are 15 residues in the CDR3. Germline values: CDR1 SGHNT, CDR2 YYREEE (reference sequence). CDR3 nucleotides: TGTGCCAGCAAGGCGTCAGCGGGCGGAAATTCACCCCTCCACTTT. It yields the protein CASKASAGGNSPLHF.

The chain employs TRBV7-6 and TRBJ2-5; 10 bases line up with TRBD2. Trimming removed 1 base from V and 2 bases from J; junction bases left unmatched: 4. Germline V gene data show CDR1 as SGHVS and CDR2 as FNYEAQ. The CDR3 is 16 residues long. CDR3 sequence: CASSLVDSGGQETQYF. The CDR3 DNA follows: TGTGCCAGCAGCTTAGTCGATAGCGGGGGGCAAGAGACCCAGTACTTC.

This clone was found a few times. This chain links TRBV7-9 with TRBJ2-7; 10 nucleotides match TRBD1. V was clipped by 5 bases and J by 3 bases; unmatched bases: 7. The CDR3 is made up of 15 amino acids. Germline V gives CDR1 SEHNR, CDR2 FQNEAQ (reference sequence). CDR3 protein: CASSRGTGDFYEQYF. CDR3 coding DNA: TGTGCCAGCAGCCGCGGGACAGGGGATTTCTACGAGCAGTACTTC.